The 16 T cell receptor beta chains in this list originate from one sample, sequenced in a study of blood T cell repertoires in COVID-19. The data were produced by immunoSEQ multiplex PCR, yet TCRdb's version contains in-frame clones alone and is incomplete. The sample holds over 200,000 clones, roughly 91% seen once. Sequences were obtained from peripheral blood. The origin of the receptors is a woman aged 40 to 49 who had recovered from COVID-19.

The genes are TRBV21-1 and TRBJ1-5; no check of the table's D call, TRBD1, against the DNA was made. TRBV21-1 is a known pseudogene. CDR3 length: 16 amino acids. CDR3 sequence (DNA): TGTGCCAGCAGTATTGTGGGGGCCCCACCAAATCAGCCCCAGCATTTT. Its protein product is CASSIVGAPPNQPQHF.

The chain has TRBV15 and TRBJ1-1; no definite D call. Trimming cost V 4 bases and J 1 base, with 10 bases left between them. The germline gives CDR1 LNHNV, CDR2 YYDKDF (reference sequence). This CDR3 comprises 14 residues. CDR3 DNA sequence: TGTGCCACCAGCACTCGCGGAACGAACACTGAAGCTTTCTTT. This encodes CATSTRGTNTEAFF.

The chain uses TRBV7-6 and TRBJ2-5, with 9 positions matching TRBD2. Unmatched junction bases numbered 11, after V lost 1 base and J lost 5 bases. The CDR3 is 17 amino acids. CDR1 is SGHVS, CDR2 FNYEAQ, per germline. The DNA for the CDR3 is TGTGCCAGCAGCTTAGTGGGACTAGCTCCCGCCTCGGAGACCCAGTACTTC. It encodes CASSLVGLAPASETQYF. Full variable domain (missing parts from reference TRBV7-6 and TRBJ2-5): GAGVSQSPRYKVTKRGQDVALRCDPISGHVSLYWYRQALGQGPEFLTYFNYEAQQDKSGLPNDRFSAERPEGSISTLTIQRTEQRDSAMYRCASSLVGLAPASETQYFGPGTRLLVL.

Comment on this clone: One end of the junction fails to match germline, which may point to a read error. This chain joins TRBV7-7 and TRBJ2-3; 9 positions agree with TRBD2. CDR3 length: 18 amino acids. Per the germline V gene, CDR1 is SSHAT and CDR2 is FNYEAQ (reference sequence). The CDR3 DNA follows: TGTGCTAGCAGCCCAGGGCGGGAGGGCCGAGGCGACACAGATACGCAGTATTTT. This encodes CASSPGREGRGDTDTQYF.

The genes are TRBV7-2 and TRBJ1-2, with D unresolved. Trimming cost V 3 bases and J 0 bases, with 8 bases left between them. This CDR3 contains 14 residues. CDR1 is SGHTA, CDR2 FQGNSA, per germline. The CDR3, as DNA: TGTGCCAGCAGCTTGTCCCGAGCTAACTATGGCTACACCTTC. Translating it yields CASSLSRANYGYTF.

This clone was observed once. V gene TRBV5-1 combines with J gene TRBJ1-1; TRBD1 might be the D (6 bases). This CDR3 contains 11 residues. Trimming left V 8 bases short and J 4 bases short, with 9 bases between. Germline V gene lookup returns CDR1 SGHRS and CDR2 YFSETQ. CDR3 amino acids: CASRRGTEAFF. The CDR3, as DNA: TGCGCCAGTCGCAGGGGCACTGAAGCTTTCTTT.

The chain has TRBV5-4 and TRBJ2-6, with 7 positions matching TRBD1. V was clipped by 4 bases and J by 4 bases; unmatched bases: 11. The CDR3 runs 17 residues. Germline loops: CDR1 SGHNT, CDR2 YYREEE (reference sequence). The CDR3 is CASSLRQGLLGANVLTF. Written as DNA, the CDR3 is TGTGCCAGCAGCCTTCGACAGGGCCTCCTGGGGGCCAACGTCCTGACTTTC.

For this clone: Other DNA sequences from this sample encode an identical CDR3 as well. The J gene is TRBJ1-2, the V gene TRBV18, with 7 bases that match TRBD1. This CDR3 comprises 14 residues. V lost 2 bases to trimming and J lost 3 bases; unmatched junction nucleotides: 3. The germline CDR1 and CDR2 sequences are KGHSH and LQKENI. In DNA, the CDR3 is TGTGCCAGCTCACCAGGCCAGGGGGACTATGGCTACACCTTC. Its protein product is CASSPGQGDYGYTF.

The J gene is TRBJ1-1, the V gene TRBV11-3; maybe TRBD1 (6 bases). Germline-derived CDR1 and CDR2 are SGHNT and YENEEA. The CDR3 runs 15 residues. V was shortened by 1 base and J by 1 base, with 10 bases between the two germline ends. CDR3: CASSLASRGNTEAFF. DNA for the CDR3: TGTGCCAGCAGCTTAGCCTCCAGGGGGAACACTGAAGCTTTCTTT.

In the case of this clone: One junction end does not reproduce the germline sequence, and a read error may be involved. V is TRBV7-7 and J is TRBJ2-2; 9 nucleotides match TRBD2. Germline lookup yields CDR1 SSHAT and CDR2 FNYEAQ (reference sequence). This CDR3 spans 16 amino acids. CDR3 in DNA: TGTGCTAGCAGCCCCCTCTGGGGCGGGAGGGGCGGGGAGCTGTTTTTT. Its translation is CASSPLWGGRGGELFF.

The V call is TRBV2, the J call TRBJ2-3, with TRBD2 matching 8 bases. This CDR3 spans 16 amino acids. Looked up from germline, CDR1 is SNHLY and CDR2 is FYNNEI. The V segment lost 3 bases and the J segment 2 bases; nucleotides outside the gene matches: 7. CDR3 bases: TGTGCCAGCAGTGAGGGCCGAGCGGGGGACACAGATACGCAGTATTTT. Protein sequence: CASSEGRAGDTDTQYF.

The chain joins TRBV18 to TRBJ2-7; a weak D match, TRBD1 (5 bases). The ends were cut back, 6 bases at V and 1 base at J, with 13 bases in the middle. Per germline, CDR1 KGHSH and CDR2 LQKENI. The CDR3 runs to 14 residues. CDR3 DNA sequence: TGTGCCAGCTCCCCCGGACACCAATCCTACGAGCAGTACTTC. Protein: CASSPGHQSYEQYF.

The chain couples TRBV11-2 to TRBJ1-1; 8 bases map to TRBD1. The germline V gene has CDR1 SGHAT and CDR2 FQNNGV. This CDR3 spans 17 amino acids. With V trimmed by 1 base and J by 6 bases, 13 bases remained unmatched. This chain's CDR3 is CASSLVRQGLGKAEAFF. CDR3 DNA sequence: TGTGCCAGCAGCTTAGTTCGACAGGGGCTGGGGAAGGCTGAAGCTTTCTTT.

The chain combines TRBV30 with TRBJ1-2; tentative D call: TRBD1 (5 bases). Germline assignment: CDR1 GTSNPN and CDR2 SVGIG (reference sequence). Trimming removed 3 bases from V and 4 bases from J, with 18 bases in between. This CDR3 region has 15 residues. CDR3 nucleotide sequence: TGTGCCTGGAGCGCCCAGCGGGGCTGGTTCTATGGCTACACCTTC. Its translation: CAWSAQRGWFYGYTF.

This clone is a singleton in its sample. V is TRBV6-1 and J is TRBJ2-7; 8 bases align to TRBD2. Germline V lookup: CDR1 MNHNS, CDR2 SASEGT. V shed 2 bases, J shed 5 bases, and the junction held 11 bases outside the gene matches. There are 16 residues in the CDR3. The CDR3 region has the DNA TGTGCCAGCAGTGAACGGGCGGGAGGTCCCTTGAACGAGCAGTACTTC. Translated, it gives CASSERAGGPLNEQYF.

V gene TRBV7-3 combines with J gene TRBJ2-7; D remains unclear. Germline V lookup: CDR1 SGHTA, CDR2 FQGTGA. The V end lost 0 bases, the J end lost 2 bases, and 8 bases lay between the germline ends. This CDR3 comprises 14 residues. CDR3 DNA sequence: TGTGCCAGCAGCTTAACTCCGGTGACCTACGAGCAGTACTTC. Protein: CASSLTPVTYEQYF.